Listed here are 14 T cell receptor beta chains from one sample, sequenced in a study of control samples from healthy donors and cancer patients. Libraries were prepared by immunoSEQ multiplex PCR; TCRdb keeps only in-frame clonotypes and omits some of them. The profile shows roughly 130,000 clones, 90% to 95% of them singletons. Sequencing was done on a sample of PBMCs. The receptor set was obtained from a man between 45 and 60 years old with head and neck cancer.

The rearrangement uses TRBV5-8 and TRBJ1-3; D remains unclear. V lost 2 bases and J lost 1, with 10 bases in between. CDR1 is SGHTS and CDR2 is YDEGEE in the germline V gene. CDR3 length: 15 amino acids. The CDR3 loop is CASSFRFVSGNTIYF. The CDR3, as DNA: TGTGCCAGCAGCTTTCGGTTTGTTTCTGGAAACACCATATATTTT.

V usage is TRBV2 and J usage is TRBJ1-4; tentative D call: TRBD1 (5 bases). V was pared by 2 bases and J by 0 bases, with 7 bases between. The CDR3 spans 15 residues. Germline V gene sequence: CDR1 SNHLY, CDR2 FYNNEI. The CDR3 bases are TGTGCCAGCAGTGAATGGGGGACAACTAATGAAAAACTGTTTTTT. Its translation is CASSEWGTTNEKLFF.

The chain is built from TRBV28 and TRBJ1-5; TRBD1 matches 9 bases. The trim removed 6 bases at V and 9 bases at J, leaving 9 bases unmatched. The CDR3 length is 14 residues. From germline, CDR1 is MDHEN and CDR2 SYDVKM. CDR3 in amino acids: CASSSDRGFLPQHF. As DNA, the CDR3 is TGTGCCAGCAGCTCAGACAGGGGGTTTCTGCCCCAGCATTTT.

The chain uses TRBV18 and TRBJ1-1, with TRBD1 identical over 7 bases. CDR1 is KGHSH, CDR2 LQKENI, per germline. V shed 0 bases and J 1 base; nucleotides not matched to a gene: 5. The CDR3 is made up of 16 amino acids. The CDR3, as DNA: TGTGCCAGCTCACCACCTGGACAGGCTCGGAACACTGAAGCTTTCTTT. It specifies CASSPPGQARNTEAFF.

The J gene is TRBJ2-2, the V gene TRBV27, with 8 bases that match TRBD1. The CDR3 covers 15 residues. The germline CDR1 and CDR2 sequences are MNHEY and SMNVEV (reference sequence). Germline trimming cut 0 bases from V and 7 bases from J; bases unmatched to any gene: 4. DNA of the CDR3: TGTGCCAGCAGTTTATCCAGGGGGCTAGGCGGGGAGCTGTTTTTT. This sequence encodes CASSLSRGLGGELFF.

The rearrangement joins TRBV21-1 to TRBJ1-2. TRBV21-1 is labeled a pseudogene. The CDR3 loop spans 15 amino acids. The CDR3 sequence: CASSYREPGARGYTF. The CDR3 coding sequence is TGTGCCAGCAGTTACCGGGAACCAGGAGCGAGGGGCTACACCTTC.

The chain combines TRBV5-1 with TRBJ2-1, with a weak D call TRBD1 (6 bases). The CDR3 covers 13 residues. In germline, CDR1 is SGHRS, CDR2 YFSETQ. The V end was cut by 4 bases, the J end by 4 bases, with 9 bases between. For the CDR3, the DNA is TGCGCCAGCAGCCCTCAGGGGTACAATGAGCAGTTCTTC. Protein product: CASSPQGYNEQFF.

The chain has TRBV5-1 and TRBJ1-5; D not certain. CDR3 length equals 15 residues. Germline loops: CDR1 SGHRS, CDR2 YFSETQ. Trimming removed 5 bases from V and 6 bases from J, with 18 bases in between. For the CDR3, the DNA is TGCGCCAGCAGGACGGACCCGGCAAGCGGTCAGCCCCAGCATTTT. This codes for CASRTDPASGQPQHF. Supplemented by reference TRBV5-1 and TRBJ1-5, the full variable domain reads KAGVTQTPRYLIKTRGQQVTLSCSPISGHRSVSWYQQTPGQGLQFLFEYFSETQRNKGNFPGRFSGRQFSNSRSEMNVSTLELGDSALYLCASRTDPASGQPQHFGDGTRLSIL.

This clone appeared once. The sample carries other DNA sequences with the same CDR3. The chain combines TRBV7-9 with TRBJ2-5; TRBD1 aligns across 7 bases. The CDR3 is 14 amino acids. V dropped 4 bases and J dropped 1; count of bases not matched to a gene: 3. Germline CDR1 reads SEHNR; CDR2 reads FQNEAQ (reference sequence). CDR3: CASSSGTVQETQYF. The CDR3 DNA sequence: TGTGCCAGCAGCTCAGGGACAGTCCAAGAGACCCAGTACTTC.

The V and J genes are TRBV7-7 and TRBJ2-1; maybe TRBD2 (6 bases). CDR3 length: 15 residues. Deletions cut 1 base from V and 7 bases from J, with 14 bases between. In germline, CDR1 is SSHAT, CDR2 FNYEAQ (reference sequence). The DNA of the CDR3 is TGTGCCAGCAGCTTAGGGGACTTGGGGGAGAATGAGCAGTTCTTC. Translated, it gives CASSLGDLGENEQFF.

The chain has TRBV10-3 and TRBJ1-1; 8 bases are shared with TRBD1. The germline CDR1 and CDR2 sequences are ENHRY and SYGVKD. CDR3 length: 14 amino acids. Trimming removed 4 bases from V and 2 bases from J; junction bases left unmatched: 3. CDR3: CAISGGTGNTEAFF. Here the CDR3 DNA reads TGTGCCATCAGTGGGGGGACAGGCAACACTGAAGCTTTCTTT.

The chain uses TRBV5-1 and TRBJ1-1, with a weak D call TRBD1 (6 bases). The CDR3 is made up of 13 amino acids. Germline CDR1 SGHRS, CDR2 YFSETQ. The V gene lost 4 bases and the J gene lost 5 bases, with 12 bases spanning the gap. The CDR3 DNA follows: TGCGCCAGCAGCGACCACAGGGAAACTGAAGCTTTCTTT. Translated: CASSDHRETEAFF. The full variable domain, with the rest looked up from reference TRBV5-1 and TRBJ1-1, is KAGVTQTPRYLIKTRGQQVTLSCSPISGHRSVSWYQQTPGQGLQFLFEYFSETQRNKGNFPGRFSGRQFSNSRSEMNVSTLELGDSALYLCASSDHRETEAFFGQGTRLTVV.

The rearrangement uses TRBV7-2 and TRBJ1-3; D not resolved. The germline V gene encodes CDR1 SGHTA and CDR2 FQGNSA. V was shortened by 3 bases and J by 1 base, with 13 bases between the two germline ends. This CDR3 is 16 amino acids long. In DNA, the CDR3 is TGTGCCAGCAGCTTCGGATCCGTCTCTTCTGGAAACACCATATATTTT. Its protein is CASSFGSVSSGNTIYF.

This chain uses TRBV6-2 or TRBV6-3 with TRBJ2-4; 12 nucleotides align to TRBD2. V shed 6 bases, J shed 7 bases, and the junction held 4 bases outside the gene matches. The length of the CDR3 is 14 residues. Germline CDR1 reads MNHEY; CDR2 reads SVGEGT. The CDR3 DNA sequence: TGTGCCAGCAGCCTAGCGGGGGGGCGGAACATTCAGTACTTC. Its translation is CASSLAGGRNIQYF.